The present T cell receptor beta chain was sequenced within a study of T-cell reconstitution after alpha-beta-depleted transplantation in children. Overall study results and limits: Surviving recipient T cells and thymic progenitors accounted for the high day-60 TCRbeta diversity observed in some patients.

This clonotype showed up many times. Its antigen remains unidentified. Preparation of the TCRbeta library used unique molecular identifiers. TCRdb itself ran the PCR reads through MiXCR, one entry per CDR3 protein. The sample has 400,000 to 450,000 distinct CDR3 sequences, 43% seen once. J gave up 5 bases and V 5 bases, and 15 bases lay outside the gene matches. This CDR3 region has 17 residues. The TCR comes from a girl aged 2-9 years with aplastic anemia, due to receive a stem cell transplant. The sample was PBMCs, taken before TCRalphabeta/CD19-depleted stem cell transplant. The rearrangement uses TRBV12-3 or TRBV12-4 and TRBJ2-3; 8 bases are a match to TRBD1. CDR3 nucleotides: TGTGCCAGCAGTCCCCACCGTCAGGGGGCAGCTGGAGATACGCAGTATTTT. Translation gives CASSPHRQGAAGDTQYF.